One sample yielded the 4 T cell receptor beta chains listed below, sequenced in a study of cytomegalovirus exposure and HLA in healthy donors. PCR used 60 Vbeta primers and 13 Jbeta primers. Here immunoSEQ multiplex PCR was the method, and the copy in TCRdb shows in-frame clones only, minus some. The sample has around 210,000 clones; around 80% are singletons. Input material: PBMCs. The receptor set was obtained from a boy aged 5-17 years in good health and CMV-seronegative.

This clone was detected once. V is TRBV10-1 and J is TRBJ2-5; 9 bases are shared with TRBD2. The DNA end favors TRBJ2-7, so the J call may be wrong. Germline CDR1 reads WNHNN; CDR2 reads SYGVQD (reference sequence). The CDR3 consists of 14 residues. The CDR3 reads CASSASGTSYEQYF. The CDR3 bases are TGCGCCAGCAGTGCTAGCGGGACCTCCTACGAGCAGTACTTC.

The V and J genes are TRBV7-8 and TRBJ1-3, with a tentative D call TRBD1 (5 bases). Per the germline V gene, CDR1 is SGHVS and CDR2 is FQNEAQ. This CDR3 spans 14 amino acids. With 2 bases removed from V and 1 base from J, the gap between germline ends came to 6 bases. CDR3 nucleotide sequence: TGTGCCAGCAGCTTAAAGGGGTCTGGAAACACCATATATTTT. Translation: CASSLKGSGNTIYF. The whole variable domain, remainder taken from reference TRBV7-8 and TRBJ1-3, is GAGVSQSPRYKVAKRGQDVALRCDPISGHVSLFWYQQALGQGPEFLTYFQNEAQLDKSGLPSDRFFAERPEGSVSTLKIQRTQQEDSAVYLCASSLKGSGNTIYFGEGSWLTVV.

The genes are TRBV6-6 and TRBJ1-4; 10 nucleotides agree with TRBD1. The CDR3 length is 14 residues. Germline CDR1 and CDR2: MNHNY and SVGAGI (reference sequence). The V gene end was trimmed by 6 bases and the J gene end by 8 bases; junction bases not matched to a gene: 6. The CDR3 region is CASRSGTGDEKLFF. DNA for the CDR3: TGTGCCAGCAGATCCGGGACAGGGGACGAAAAACTGTTTTTT.

This sequence joins TRBV6-4 and TRBJ1-1; 10 bases are a match to TRBD1. CDR3 length: 14 residues. Losses at the gene ends were 6 bases for V and 4 bases for J; bases not matched to a gene: 5. CDR1 and CDR2 from the germline V gene are MRHNA and SNTAGT. CDR3 loop: CASSGGQGVTEAFF. The DNA for the CDR3 is TGTGCCAGCAGCGGCGGACAGGGGGTCACTGAAGCTTTCTTT.